This T cell receptor beta chain was retrieved from a study of cytomegalovirus exposure and HLA in healthy donors. The wider study: Of over 300 genotyped donors, about 81% clustered with self-reported Caucasian donors. Study-level findings and limits: The availability of immune exposure information extended only to CMV serostatus.

13 Jbeta primers and 60 Vbeta primers were used for the PCR. Produced via immunoSEQ multiplex PCR; TCRdb's table is partial and in-frame only. The sample records 200,000 or so clones, 70% to 90% being singletons. This CDR3 is 13 amino acids long. Germline values: CDR1 SGHVS, CDR2 FQNEAQ. V lost 6 bases to trimming and J lost 5 bases; unmatched junction nucleotides: 3. Comment on this clone: Its antigen is unidentified.

What was sequenced was PBMCs. The sequence came from a man aged 25-40 years in good health and CMV-seronegative. V gene TRBV7-8 combines with J gene TRBJ2-5, with 10 nucleotides matching TRBD2. CDR3 sequence (DNA): TGTGCCAGCAGACTAGCGGGGATGGAGACCCAGTACTTC. It encodes CASRLAGMETQYF.